This T cell receptor beta chain was obtained from a study of blood T cell repertoires in COVID-19. Overall study: Samples representing acute and convalescent COVID-19 were sourced from the United States, Italy and Spain. Sources were T cells, B-cell-depleted T cells, or PBMCs; the material itself was cDNA or gDNA.

As processed by the authors: Researchers report that nucleated cell counts were estimated from reference gene primer amplification. Generated by immunoSEQ multiplex PCR, the TCRdb table keeps only in-frame clones and is missing some. Clonal size and the V and J genes are those of that table, whereas D and trimming came from the DNA. The table lists roughly 230,000 clones, about 83% of them singletons. The sequencing sample was made of peripheral blood. The receptor comes from a woman in her fifties or sixties with acute or convalescent COVID-19.

The CDR3 DNA is TGTGCCACCAGCAGAGAGGGCATAACTGAAGCTTTCTTT. Translated: CATSREGITEAFF. The J gene is TRBJ1-1, the V gene TRBV15; D uncertain. Germline V gene lookup returns CDR1 LNHNV and CDR2 YYDKDF (reference sequence). With 0 bases removed from V and 5 bases from J, the gap between germline ends came to 7 bases. The CDR3 totals 13 residues.